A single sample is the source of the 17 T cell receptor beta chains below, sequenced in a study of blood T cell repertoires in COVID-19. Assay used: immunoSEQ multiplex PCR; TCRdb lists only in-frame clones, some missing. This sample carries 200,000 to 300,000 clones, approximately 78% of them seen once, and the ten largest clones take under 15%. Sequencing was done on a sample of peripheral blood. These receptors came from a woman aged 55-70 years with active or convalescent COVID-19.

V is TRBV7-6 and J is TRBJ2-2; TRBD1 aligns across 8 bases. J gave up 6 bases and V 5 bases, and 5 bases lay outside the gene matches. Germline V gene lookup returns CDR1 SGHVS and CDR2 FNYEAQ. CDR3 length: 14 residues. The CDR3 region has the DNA TGTGCCAGCAGCACGGGACAGGCCCCCGGGGAGCTGTTTTTT. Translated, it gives CASSTGQAPGELFF. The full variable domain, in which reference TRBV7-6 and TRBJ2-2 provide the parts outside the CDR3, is GAGVSQSPRYKVTKRGQDVALRCDPISGHVSLYWYRQALGQGPEFLTYFNYEAQQDKSGLPNDRFSAERPEGSISTLTIQRTEQRDSAMYRCASSTGQAPGELFFGEGSRLTVL.

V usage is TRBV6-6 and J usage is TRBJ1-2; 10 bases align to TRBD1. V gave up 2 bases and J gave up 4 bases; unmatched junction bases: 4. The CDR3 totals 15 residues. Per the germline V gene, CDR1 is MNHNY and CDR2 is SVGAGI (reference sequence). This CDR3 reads CASSYGTGASYGYTF. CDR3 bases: TGTGCCAGCAGTTACGGGACAGGGGCCAGCTATGGCTACACCTTC.

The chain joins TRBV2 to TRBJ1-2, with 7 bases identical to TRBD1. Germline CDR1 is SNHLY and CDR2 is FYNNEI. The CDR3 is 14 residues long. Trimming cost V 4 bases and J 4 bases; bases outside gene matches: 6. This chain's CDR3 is CASSGDSSFYGYTF. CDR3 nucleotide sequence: TGTGCCAGCAGTGGGGACAGCTCCTTCTATGGCTACACCTTC.

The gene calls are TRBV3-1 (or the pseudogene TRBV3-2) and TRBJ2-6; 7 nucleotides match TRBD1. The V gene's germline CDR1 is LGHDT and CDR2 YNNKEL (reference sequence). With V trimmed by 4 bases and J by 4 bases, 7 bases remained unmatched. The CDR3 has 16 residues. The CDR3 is CASSRPGTVGANVLTF. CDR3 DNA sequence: TGTGCCAGCAGCCGACCCGGGACAGTAGGGGCCAACGTCCTGACTTTC.

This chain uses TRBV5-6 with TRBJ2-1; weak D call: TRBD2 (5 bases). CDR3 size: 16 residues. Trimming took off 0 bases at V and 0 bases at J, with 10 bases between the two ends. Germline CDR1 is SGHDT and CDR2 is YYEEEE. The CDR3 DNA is TGTGCCAGCAGCTTGGGGGCCAGCGGCTCCTACAATGAGCAGTTCTTC. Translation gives CASSLGASGSYNEQFF.

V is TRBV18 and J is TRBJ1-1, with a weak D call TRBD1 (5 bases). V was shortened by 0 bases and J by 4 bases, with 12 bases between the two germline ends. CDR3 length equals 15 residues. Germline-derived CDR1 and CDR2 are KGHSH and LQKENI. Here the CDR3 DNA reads TGTGCCAGCTCACCACCGGGTTCCGGGGGCACTGAAGCTTTCTTT. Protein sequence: CASSPPGSGGTEAFF.

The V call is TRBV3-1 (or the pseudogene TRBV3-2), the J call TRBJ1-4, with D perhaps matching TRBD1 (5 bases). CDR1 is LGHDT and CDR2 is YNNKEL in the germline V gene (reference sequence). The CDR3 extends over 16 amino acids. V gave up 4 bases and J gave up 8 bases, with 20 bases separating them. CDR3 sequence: CASSPNSGQFEEKLFF. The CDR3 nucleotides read TGTGCCAGCAGCCCTAACTCTGGACAATTTGAGGAAAAACTGTTTTTT.

This CDR3 is CASRGDRGSGYTF. DNA for the CDR3: TGTGCCAGCAGAGGGGACAGGGGATCCGGCTACACCTTC. The J gene is TRBJ1-2, the V gene TRBV2, with 10 bases matching TRBD1. The CDR3 consists of 13 residues. The V segment lost 6 bases and the J segment 8 bases; nucleotides outside the gene matches: 6. Germline V gene lookup returns CDR1 SNHLY and CDR2 FYNNEI. The full variable domain, with the rest looked up from reference TRBV2 and TRBJ1-2, is EPEVTQTPSHQVTQMGQEVILRCVPISNHLYFYWYRQILGQKVEFLVSFYNNEISEKSEIFDDQFSVERPDGSNFTLKIRSTKLEDSAMYFCASRGDRGSGYTFGSGTRLTVV.

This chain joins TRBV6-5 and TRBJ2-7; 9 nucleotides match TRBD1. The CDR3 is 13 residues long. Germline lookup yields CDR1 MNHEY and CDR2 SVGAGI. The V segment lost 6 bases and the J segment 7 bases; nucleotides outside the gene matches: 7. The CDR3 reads CASRADGTGEQYF. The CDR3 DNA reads TGTGCCAGCAGAGCGGACGGGACAGGGGAGCAGTACTTC.

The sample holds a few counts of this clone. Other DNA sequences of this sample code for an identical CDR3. CDR3 in DNA: TGTGCCAGTAGTGTACCCCTCCCGGGAAGATCCGGAAACACCATATATTTT. Amino acids: CASSVPLPGRSGNTIYF. The V gene is TRBV19, the J gene TRBJ1-3; no reliable D call. The CDR3 has 17 amino acids. V was cut by 5 bases and J by 4 bases, with 21 bases left in between. The germline V gene encodes CDR1 LNHDA and CDR2 SQIVND (reference sequence). Full variable domain (remainder filled in from reference TRBV19 and TRBJ1-3): DGGITQSPKYLFRKEGQNVTLSCEQNLNHDAMYWYRQDPGQGLRLIYYSQIVNDFQKGDIAEGYSVSREKKESFPLTVTSAQKNPTAFYLCASSVPLPGRSGNTIYFGEGSWLTVV.

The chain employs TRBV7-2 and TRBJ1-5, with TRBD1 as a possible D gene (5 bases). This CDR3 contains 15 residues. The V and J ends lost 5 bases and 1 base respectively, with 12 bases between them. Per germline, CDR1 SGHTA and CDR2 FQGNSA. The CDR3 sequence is CASSVTVASNQPQHF. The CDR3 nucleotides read TGTGCCAGCAGCGTGACAGTGGCGAGCAATCAGCCCCAGCATTTT.

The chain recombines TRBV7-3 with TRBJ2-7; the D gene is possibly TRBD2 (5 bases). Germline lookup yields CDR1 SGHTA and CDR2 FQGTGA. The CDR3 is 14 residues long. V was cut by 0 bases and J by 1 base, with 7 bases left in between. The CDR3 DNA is TGTGCCAGCAGCTTAACCCCGGGGTCCTACGAGCAGTACTTC. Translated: CASSLTPGSYEQYF.

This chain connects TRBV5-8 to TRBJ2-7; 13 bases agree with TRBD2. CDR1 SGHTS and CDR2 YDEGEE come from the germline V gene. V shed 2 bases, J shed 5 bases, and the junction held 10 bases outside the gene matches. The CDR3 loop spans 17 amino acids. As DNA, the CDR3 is TGTGCCAGCAGCTTCTCCCGACTAGCGGGGGGTATCGACGAGCAGTACTTC. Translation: CASSFSRLAGGIDEQYF.

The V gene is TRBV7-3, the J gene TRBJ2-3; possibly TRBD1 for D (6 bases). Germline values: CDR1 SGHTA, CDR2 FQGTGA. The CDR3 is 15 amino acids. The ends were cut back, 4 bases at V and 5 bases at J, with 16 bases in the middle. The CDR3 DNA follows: TGTGCCAGCAGCTGGGGGCTCCCCGAGGGAGATACGCAGTATTTT. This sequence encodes CASSWGLPEGDTQYF.

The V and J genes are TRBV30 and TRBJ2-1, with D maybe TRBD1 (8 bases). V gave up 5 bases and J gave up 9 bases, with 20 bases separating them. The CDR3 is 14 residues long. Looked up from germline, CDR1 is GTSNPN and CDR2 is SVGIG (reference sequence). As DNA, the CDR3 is TGTGCCTGGTTCGGACAGGGAGGGTTGGGTGAGCAGTTCTTC. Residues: CAWFGQGGLGEQFF.

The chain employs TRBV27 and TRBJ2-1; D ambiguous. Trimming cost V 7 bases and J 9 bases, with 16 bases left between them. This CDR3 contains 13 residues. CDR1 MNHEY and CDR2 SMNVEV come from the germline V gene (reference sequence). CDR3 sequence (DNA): TGTGCCAGCACGGTGCGGCCTTCCGGTGAGCAGTTCTTC. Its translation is CASTVRPSGEQFF.

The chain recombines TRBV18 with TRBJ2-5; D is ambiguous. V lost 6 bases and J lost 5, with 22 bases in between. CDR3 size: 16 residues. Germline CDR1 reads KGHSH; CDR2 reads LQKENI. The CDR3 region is CASSPTGSGLWETQYF. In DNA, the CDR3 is TGTGCCAGCTCGCCCACCGGGTCCGGGTTATGGGAGACCCAGTACTTC.